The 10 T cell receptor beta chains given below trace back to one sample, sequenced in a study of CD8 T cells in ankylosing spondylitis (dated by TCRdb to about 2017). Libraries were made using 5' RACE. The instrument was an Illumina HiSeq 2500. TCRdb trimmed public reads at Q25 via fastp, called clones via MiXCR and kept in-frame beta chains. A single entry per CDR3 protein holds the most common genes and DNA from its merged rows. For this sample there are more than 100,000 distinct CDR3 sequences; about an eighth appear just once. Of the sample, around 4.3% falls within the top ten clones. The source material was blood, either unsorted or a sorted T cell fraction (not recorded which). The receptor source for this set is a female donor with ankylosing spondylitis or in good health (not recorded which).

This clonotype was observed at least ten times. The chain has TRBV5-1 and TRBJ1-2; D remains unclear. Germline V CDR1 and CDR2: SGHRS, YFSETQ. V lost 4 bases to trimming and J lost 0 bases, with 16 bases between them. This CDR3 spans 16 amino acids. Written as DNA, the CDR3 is TGCGCCAGCAGCGCACAAGCAGTCGGTTCTAACTATGGCTACACCTTC. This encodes CASSAQAVGSNYGYTF. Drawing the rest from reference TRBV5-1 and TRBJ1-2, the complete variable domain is KAGVTQTPRYLIKTRGQQVTLSCSPISGHRSVSWYQQTPGQGLQFLFEYFSETQRNKGNFPGRFSGRQFSNSRSEMNVSTLELGDSALYLCASSAQAVGSNYGYTFGSGTRLTVV.

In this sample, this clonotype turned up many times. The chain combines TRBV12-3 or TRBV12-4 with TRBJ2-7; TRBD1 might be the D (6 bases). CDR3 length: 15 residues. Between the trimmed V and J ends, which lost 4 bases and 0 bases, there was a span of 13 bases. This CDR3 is CASSSQGTISYEQYF. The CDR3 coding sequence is TGTGCCAGCAGTTCCCAGGGGACCATCTCCTACGAGCAGTACTTC.

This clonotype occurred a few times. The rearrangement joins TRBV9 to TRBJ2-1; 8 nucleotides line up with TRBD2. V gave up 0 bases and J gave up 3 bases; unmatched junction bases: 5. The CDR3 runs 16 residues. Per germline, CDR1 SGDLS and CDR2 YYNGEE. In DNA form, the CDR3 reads TGTGCCAGCAGCGTAGATGTTAGCGGGGACTACAATGAGCAGTTCTTC. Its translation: CASSVDVSGDYNEQFF.

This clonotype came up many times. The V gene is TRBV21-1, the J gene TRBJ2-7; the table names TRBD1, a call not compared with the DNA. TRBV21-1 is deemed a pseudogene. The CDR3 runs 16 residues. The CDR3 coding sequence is TGTGCCAGCCCATTGACTTTAGCTATACCTCCGGGGGAGCAGTACTTC. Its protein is CASPLTLAIPPGEQYF.

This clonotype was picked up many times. The CDR3 reads CSVAFRLGGTGELFF. The CDR3 DNA follows: TGCAGCGTTGCGTTCAGGCTAGGGGGCACCGGGGAGCTGTTTTTT. The chain employs TRBV29-1 and TRBJ2-2; D may be TRBD1 (6 bases). The CDR3 is 15 residues long. V was trimmed by 4 bases and J by 4 bases, leaving 16 bases between them. CDR1 is SQVTM and CDR2 is ANQGSEA in the germline V gene.

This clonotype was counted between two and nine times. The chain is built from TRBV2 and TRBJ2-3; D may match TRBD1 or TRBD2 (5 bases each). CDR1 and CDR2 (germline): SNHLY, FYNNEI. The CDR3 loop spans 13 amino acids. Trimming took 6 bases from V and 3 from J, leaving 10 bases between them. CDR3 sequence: CASREDNTDTQYF. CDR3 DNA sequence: TGTGCCAGCAGGGAGGACAATACAGATACGCAGTATTTT.

CDR3 sequence reads: CASSPTVLLQPQHF. The CDR3 DNA reads TGTGCCAGTAGTCCCACAGTTTTGCTTCAGCCCCAGCATTTT. This chain links TRBV19 with TRBJ1-5; no firm D call. CDR1 is LNHDA, CDR2 SQIVND, per germline (reference sequence). The germline V and J ends were trimmed by 5 bases and 6 bases, with 14 bases remaining between them. The CDR3 runs 14 residues.

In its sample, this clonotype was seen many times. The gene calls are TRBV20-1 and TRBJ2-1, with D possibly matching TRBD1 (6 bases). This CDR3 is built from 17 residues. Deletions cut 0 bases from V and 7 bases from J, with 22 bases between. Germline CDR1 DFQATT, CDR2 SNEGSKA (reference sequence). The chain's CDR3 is CSAREYGGDIGGNEQFF. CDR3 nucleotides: TGCAGTGCTAGAGAGTATGGGGGCGATATCGGCGGGAATGAGCAGTTCTTC.

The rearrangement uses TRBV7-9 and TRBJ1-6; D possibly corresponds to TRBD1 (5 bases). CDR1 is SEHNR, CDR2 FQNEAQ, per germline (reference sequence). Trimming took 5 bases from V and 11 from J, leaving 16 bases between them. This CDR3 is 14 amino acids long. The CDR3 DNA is TGTGCCAGCAGCCCCCCCGGGACTTTGACACCCCTCCACTTT. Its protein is CASSPPGTLTPLHF. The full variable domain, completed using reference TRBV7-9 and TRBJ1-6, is DTGVSQNPRHKITKRGQNVTFRCDPISEHNRLYWYRQTLGQGPEFLTYFQNEAQLEKSRLLSDRFSAERPKGSFSTLEIQRTEQGDSAMYLCASSPPGTLTPLHFGNGTRLTVT.

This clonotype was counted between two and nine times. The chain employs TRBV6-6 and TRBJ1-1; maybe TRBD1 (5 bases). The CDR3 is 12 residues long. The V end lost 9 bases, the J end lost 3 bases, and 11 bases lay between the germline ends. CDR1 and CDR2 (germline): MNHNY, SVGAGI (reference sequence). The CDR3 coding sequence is TGTGCCAGTACCCCGGGGGACACTGAAGCTTTCTTT. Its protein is CASTPGDTEAFF.